This T cell receptor beta chain derives from a study of blood T cells in healthy people across ages. This CDR3 region has 15 residues. From germline, CDR1 is SGHRS and CDR2 YFSETQ. The V end lost 4 bases, the J end lost 9 bases, and 20 bases lay between the germline ends. Together with a sample-barcoded 5' primer, a J-beta primer mix was included in a second PCR lasting roughly 6 to 12 cycles. TCRdb reprocessed the 5' RACE reads via MiXCR and lists one record per CDR3 protein. The profile covers roughly 1.9 million distinct CDR3 sequences, with about 39% appearing a single time and about 23% taken by the ten largest.

The chain has TRBV5-1 and TRBJ2-1, with D unresolved. The sequence derives from a human donor in good health. The sequencing input was blood. The CDR3 nucleotides read TGCGCCAGCAGCCTGACGGTCCCCCCCGATAGTGAGCAGTTCTTC. It codes for CASSLTVPPDSEQFF.